These 7 T cell receptor beta chains share one sample of origin, sequenced in a study of CD8 T cells in ankylosing spondylitis. TCRdb ran MiXCR on the 5' RACE reads and lists one entry per CDR3 protein. The top ten hold around 12% of the sample, which has under 130,000 distinct CDR3 sequences, around 24% seen once. Sequenced material: synovial fluid, either unsorted or a sorted T cell fraction (not recorded which). The receptors were sampled from a male donor with ankylosing spondylitis.

This clonotype was seen at least ten times. The rearrangement joins TRBV20-1 to TRBJ2-2, with TRBD2 matching over 7 bases. Trimming removed 6 bases from V and 4 bases from J; junction bases left unmatched: 8. This CDR3 has 14 residues. Germline CDR1 reads DFQATT; CDR2 reads SNEGSKA (reference sequence). The CDR3 here is CSAPAGAVTGELFF. For the CDR3, the DNA is TGCAGTGCCCCGGCGGGAGCGGTCACCGGGGAGCTGTTTTTT.

The chain uses TRBV6-1 and TRBJ2-5, with TRBD2 identical over 9 bases. The CDR3 has 14 amino acids. Germline V gene sequence: CDR1 MNHNS, CDR2 SASEGT. After removal of 5 bases from V and 5 bases from J, the junction contained 6 bases not matched to a gene. The CDR3, as DNA: TGTGCCAGCAGTCCGGGACTAGCAAGCGAGACCCAGTACTTC. Translating it yields CASSPGLASETQYF.

The rearrangement links TRBV6-2 or TRBV6-3 to TRBJ1-2, with 8 bases identical to TRBD1. Trimming took 0 bases from V and 3 from J; bases not matched to a gene: 6. CDR1 is MNHEY and CDR2 is SVGEGT in the germline V gene. The CDR3 has 16 residues. DNA for the CDR3: TGTGCCAGCAGTTACTCGATCAGGGGGCGTTACTATGGCTACACCTTC. Translating gives CASSYSIRGRYYGYTF.

The chain joins TRBV20-1 to TRBJ2-5, with D hard to call. The CDR3 length is 16 residues. With 5 bases removed from V and 5 bases from J, the gap between germline ends came to 24 bases. Germline lookup yields CDR1 DFQATT and CDR2 SNEGSKA (reference sequence). The CDR3, as DNA: TGCAGTGCTCCAGGCAACCCCGAGAGGTTGGGGGAGACCCAGTACTTC. Protein: CSAPGNPERLGETQYF.

The chain links TRBV5-1 to TRBJ1-1, with D perhaps matching TRBD1 (6 bases). Deletions cut 0 bases from V and 14 bases from J, with 20 bases between. CDR1 SGHRS and CDR2 YFSETQ come from the germline V gene. The CDR3 contains 14 residues. The DNA for the CDR3 is TGCGCCAGCAGCTTGGAAGAGGGGACACTGAGGGTCTTCTTT. It encodes CASSLEEGTLRVFF.

This clonotype was counted a few times. The chain employs TRBV28 and TRBJ1-5; D is perhaps TRBD1 (6 bases). V was cut by 3 bases and J by 6 bases, with 18 bases left in between. The V gene's germline CDR1 is MDHEN and CDR2 SYDVKM. CDR3 length equals 16 residues. CDR3 residues: CASSFLEQGGRQPQHF. CDR3 nucleotides: TGTGCCAGCAGTTTCTTAGAACAGGGAGGACGTCAGCCCCAGCATTTT.

The chain carries TRBV7-2 and TRBJ1-6; 10 nucleotides agree with TRBD1. Germline V gives CDR1 SGHTA, CDR2 FQGNSA. Trimming removed 1 base from V and 10 bases from J; junction bases left unmatched: 7. The CDR3 is made up of 16 amino acids. This chain's CDR3 is CASSLVTDRGTSPLHF. In nucleotides, the CDR3 is TGTGCCAGCAGCTTAGTAACGGACAGGGGGACGTCACCCCTCCACTTT. Full variable domain (remainder filled in from reference TRBV7-2 and TRBJ1-6): GAGVSQSPSNKVTEKGKDVELRCDPISGHTALYWYRQSLGQGLEFLIYFQGNSAPDKSGLPSDRFSAERTGGSVSTLTIQRTQQEDSAVYLCASSLVTDRGTSPLHFGNGTRLTVT.